The 8 T cell receptor beta chains given below trace back to one sample, sequenced in a study of CD8 T cells in ankylosing spondylitis. TCRdb recomputed calls from the 5' RACE reads with MiXCR, one row per CDR3 protein. This sample carries around 280,000 distinct CDR3 sequences, about 20% of them seen once, and the ten largest clones take 7.5% to 9.5%. Specimen: blood, either unsorted or a sorted T cell fraction (not recorded which). These receptors were collected from a male donor with ankylosing spondylitis or in good health (not recorded which).

This clonotype was seen ten or more times. This rearrangement joins TRBV5-1 to TRBJ2-3; D is unclear. Germline values: CDR1 SGHRS, CDR2 YFSETQ. V was cut by 0 bases and J by 1 base, with 3 bases left in between. The length of the CDR3 is 13 residues. The chain's CDR3 is CASSLDGTDTQYF. CDR3 in DNA: TGCGCCAGCAGCTTGGATGGCACAGATACGCAGTATTTT.

The chain has TRBV12-3 or TRBV12-4 and TRBJ2-7, with D uncertain. The V and J ends lost 3 bases and 3 bases respectively, with 9 bases between them. The CDR3 is made up of 13 amino acids. This CDR3 reads CASSFGLDYEQYV. DNA of the CDR3: TGTGCCAGCAGTTTCGGGTTGGACTACGAGCAGTACGTC.

There are a few counts of this clonotype. V and J are TRBV5-1 and TRBJ1-6, with D tentatively TRBD1 (5 bases). Germline V CDR1 and CDR2: SGHRS, YFSETQ. This CDR3 has 15 residues. V lost 0 bases and J lost 7, with 11 bases in between. The CDR3 DNA reads TGCGCCAGCAGCTTGGCCGCAGGGAGAAATTCACCCCTCCACTTT. Its translation: CASSLAAGRNSPLHF. The whole variable domain, filled in from reference TRBV5-1 and TRBJ1-6, reads KAGVTQTPRYLIKTRGQQVTLSCSPISGHRSVSWYQQTPGQGLQFLFEYFSETQRNKGNFPGRFSGRQFSNSRSEMNVSTLELGDSALYLCASSLAAGRNSPLHFGNGTRLTVT.

The chain recombines TRBV2 with TRBJ1-1, with TRBD1 as a possible D gene (6 bases). Germline CDR1 is SNHLY and CDR2 is FYNNEI. This CDR3 has 14 residues. Trimming stripped 8 bases from V and 0 bases from J, with 13 bases between. The CDR3 loop is CASQGMTVNTEAFF. CDR3 nucleotide sequence: TGTGCCAGCCAGGGGATGACGGTGAACACTGAAGCTTTCTTT.

Of note for this clonotype: Mismatch with germline at one junction end may stem from a read error. The rearrangement uses TRBV19 and TRBJ1-5; TRBD1 agrees at 7 bases. Germline V gene lookup returns CDR1 LNHDA and CDR2 SQIVND (reference sequence). This CDR3 contains 12 residues. DNA for the CDR3: TGTGCCACTCGGGACAGCAAGCAGCCCCAGCATTTT. Translation gives CATRDSKQPQHF.

This chain links TRBV9 with TRBJ2-1; TRBD2 matches 12 bases. After removal of 4 bases from V and 3 bases from J, the junction contained 17 bases not matched to a gene. From germline, CDR1 is SGDLS and CDR2 YYNGEE. The length of the CDR3 is 20 residues. For the CDR3, the DNA is TGTGCCAGCAGCCATCATCGCGGAGGTCTAGCGGGAGGGTTCTACAATGAGCAGTTCTTC. This codes for CASSHHRGGLAGGFYNEQFF.

This clonotype was seen only a few times. V gene TRBV29-1 combines with J gene TRBJ2-2; D is undetermined. In germline, CDR1 is SQVTM, CDR2 ANQGSEA. The CDR3 is 12 amino acids. Trimming cost V 5 bases and J 4 bases, with 8 bases left between them. The CDR3 sequence is CSVIRATGELFF. Here the CDR3 DNA reads TGCAGCGTTATTCGGGCCACCGGGGAGCTGTTTTTT.

This clonotype occurred a few times. The CDR3 nucleotides are TGTGCCAGCAGTTTAGCGCGATCGGAGTACAATGAGCAGTTCTTC. This codes for CASSLARSEYNEQFF. This chain uses TRBV12-3 or TRBV12-4 with TRBJ2-1; D remains ambiguous. The CDR3 runs to 15 residues. The germline V and J ends were trimmed by 0 bases and 4 bases, with 10 bases remaining between them.